This TCR beta chain stems from a study of T-cell memory formation after mild COVID-19. Study-wide results and caveats: Among clones contracting day 15 to 85, CD4/CD8 was balanced, whereas later expanders leaned CD4+.

The CDR3 is made up of 18 amino acids. V lost 1 base to trimming and J lost 0 bases, with 13 bases between them. The V gene's germline CDR1 is LGHDT and CDR2 YNNKEL (reference sequence). TCR alpha and TCR beta cDNA libraries with sample barcodes and UMIs came from 5'RACE using constant-segment primers. TCRdb reprocessed the 5' RACE reads with MiXCR, giving one entry per CDR3 protein. The sample holds around 470,000 distinct CDR3 sequences, 15% to 25% seen once. Notes on this clonotype: Its cognate antigen is unknown.

Sequencing used PBMCs or a T cell subset sorted from them (not recorded which). This chain connects TRBV3-1 to TRBJ1-6; D may be TRBD1 (5 bases). This TCR came from an adult woman who had mild COVID-19 (a few samples of this study predate the infection). Cell type and time point are not known. The CDR3 DNA follows: TGTGCCAGCAGCCAAGTGGCAGGGCAAAGCTCCTATAATTCACCCCTCCACTTT. Amino acid sequence: CASSQVAGQSSYNSPLHF.